A single sample gave rise to the 24 T cell receptor beta chains below, sequenced in a study of cytomegalovirus exposure and HLA in healthy donors. Researchers ran the PCR with 60 Vbeta and 13 Jbeta primers. Clones were sequenced by immunoSEQ multiplex PCR, and TCRdb holds only the in-frame ones, with some missing. The profile shows approximately 130,000 clones, roughly 82% of them singletons. The specimen sequenced was PBMCs. Receptors originate from a boy between 10 and 17 years old in good health and CMV-seronegative.

This sequence joins TRBV6-1 and TRBJ2-1, with D unresolved. Between the trimmed V and J ends, which lost 1 base and 0 bases, there was a span of 4 bases. The CDR3 totals 14 residues. The germline V gene has CDR1 MNHNS and CDR2 SASEGT. The DNA of the CDR3 is TGTGCCAGCAGTGAAGACGGCTCCTACAATGAGCAGTTCTTC. This codes for CASSEDGSYNEQFF.

J is TRBJ1-1 and V is TRBV7-8; 8 bases fit TRBD1. Trimming removed 1 base from V and 4 bases from J; junction bases left unmatched: 5. The CDR3 is 15 residues long. Germline assignment: CDR1 SGHVS and CDR2 FQNEAQ. The chain's CDR3 is CASSLGVQGVTEAFF. In DNA, the CDR3 is TGTGCCAGCAGCTTAGGGGTACAGGGGGTCACTGAAGCTTTCTTT.

V gene TRBV6-5 combines with J gene TRBJ1-1; D possibly corresponds to TRBD1 (5 bases). Germline CDR1 MNHEY, CDR2 SVGAGI. Trimming stripped 5 bases from V and 4 bases from J, with 11 bases between. This CDR3 region has 13 residues. The CDR3 DNA is TGTGCCAGCAGTGGGATAGGGGTCACTGAAGCTTTCTTT. Residues: CASSGIGVTEAFF.

The chain has TRBV19 and TRBJ2-3; 8 bases are a match to TRBD1. Germline CDR1 LNHDA, CDR2 SQIVND (reference sequence). This CDR3 is 15 amino acids long. J was trimmed by 1 base and V by 7 bases; bases with no gene match: 7. CDR3 amino acids: CASTGGGGGTDTQYF. The DNA for the CDR3 is TGTGCCAGTACAGGGGGCGGTGGAGGCACAGATACGCAGTATTTT.

The chain carries TRBV7-2 and TRBJ2-2; TRBD2 agrees at 14 bases. The CDR3 spans 17 residues. V was clipped by 2 bases and J by 6 bases; unmatched bases: 5. Looked up from germline, CDR1 is SGHTA and CDR2 is FQGNSA. CDR3: CASSLHGLAGGPGELFF. CDR3 DNA sequence: TGTGCCAGCAGCTTACACGGACTAGCGGGAGGTCCCGGGGAGCTGTTTTTT.

This chain joins TRBV27 and TRBJ2-2; D remains unclear. The CDR3 is 11 amino acids. With 11 bases removed from V and 8 bases from J, the gap between germline ends came to 12 bases. Germline loops: CDR1 MNHEY, CDR2 SMNVEV (reference sequence). The CDR3 sequence: CAGSQRGELFF. As DNA, the CDR3 is TGTGCCGGTAGTCAGAGGGGGGAGCTGTTTTTT.

The chain has TRBV5-1 and TRBJ2-3, with D unresolved. CDR1 SGHRS and CDR2 YFSETQ come from the germline V gene. This CDR3 has 11 amino acids. Trimming took off 5 bases at V and 2 bases at J, with 3 bases between the two ends. The CDR3 DNA reads as TGCGCCAGCAGACTCACAGATACGCAGTATTTT. Translating gives CASRLTDTQYF.

V gene TRBV2 combines with J gene TRBJ2-1; 13 bases map to TRBD2. This CDR3 is built from 14 residues. Germline trimming cut 8 bases from V and 8 bases from J; bases unmatched to any gene: 6. CDR1 and CDR2 from the germline V gene are SNHLY and FYNNEI. As DNA, the CDR3 is TGTGCCAGCCATGAGACTAGCGGGAGGTATGAGCAGTTCTTC. This codes for CASHETSGRYEQFF.

The chain uses TRBV7-9 and TRBJ1-3; the D gene is possibly TRBD1 (6 bases). This CDR3 has 14 amino acids. The V gene lost 11 bases and the J gene lost 0 bases, with 14 bases spanning the gap. Germline CDR1 is SEHNR and CDR2 is FQNEAQ (reference sequence). The CDR3 region has the DNA TGTGCCGCCGGACAGTCCAACTCTGGAAACACCATATATTTT. Translated: CAAGQSNSGNTIYF.

This clone occurred once. The V call is TRBV18, the J call TRBJ1-4; D perhaps matches TRBD1 (6 bases). Germline V gene sequence: CDR1 KGHSH, CDR2 LQKENI. This CDR3 region has 15 residues. V was clipped by 4 bases and J by 5 bases, with 14 bases between them. CDR3 region: CASSHEQGKNEKLFF. In DNA form, the CDR3 reads TGTGCCAGCTCACATGAACAGGGAAAGAATGAAAAACTGTTTTTT.

The sample holds a few counts of this clone. The CDR3 sequence is CASSSNPSVTYNEQFF. CDR3 DNA sequence: TGTGCCAGCAGCTCCAATCCTAGCGTTACCTACAATGAGCAGTTCTTC. The chain has TRBV13 and TRBJ2-1, with a possible D match to TRBD2 (6 bases). V was clipped by 4 bases and J by 2 bases, with 15 bases between them. The germline V gene has CDR1 PRHDT and CDR2 FYEKMQ (reference sequence). The CDR3 is 16 residues long.

In DNA form, the CDR3 reads TGTGCCAGCAGCATCGGGGTCAACACTGAAGCTTTCTTT. Protein product: CASSIGVNTEAFF. V is TRBV7-2 and J is TRBJ1-1; D gene uncertain. The germline gives CDR1 SGHTA, CDR2 FQGNSA. The V end lost 5 bases, the J end lost 2 bases, and 9 bases lay between the germline ends. This CDR3 is 13 amino acids long.

The V and J genes are TRBV5-4 and TRBJ1-4, with D uncertain. V was clipped by 4 bases and J by 5 bases, with 15 bases between them. Germline values: CDR1 SGHNT, CDR2 YYREEE (reference sequence). The CDR3 extends over 15 amino acids. The CDR3 here is CASSPSPGLNEKLFF. Here the CDR3 DNA reads TGTGCCAGCAGCCCGTCCCCGGGATTGAATGAAAAACTGTTTTTT.

Comments on this clone: At one end, the junction sequence differs from germline, possibly due to a read error. The chain combines TRBV7-9 with TRBJ1-5, with TRBD1 matching 9 bases. The CDR3 runs 16 residues. From germline, CDR1 is SEHNR and CDR2 FQNEAQ (reference sequence). CDR3 in amino acids: CSSSLAGDRGNQPQHF. The CDR3 DNA sequence: TGTTCCAGCAGCTTAGCGGGGGACAGGGGCAATCAGCCCCAGCATTTT.

The chain links TRBV5-5 to TRBJ2-7, with D tentatively TRBD2 (6 bases). Trimming shortened V by 4 bases and J by 0 bases, and 14 bases separated the two germline ends. This CDR3 is built from 15 residues. The V gene's germline CDR1 is SGHKS and CDR2 YYEKEE (reference sequence). The CDR3 DNA follows: TGTGCCAGCAGCCCGTGGGCCGGGAGCTCCTACGAGCAGTACTTC. Protein: CASSPWAGSSYEQYF.

The genes are TRBV5-6 and TRBJ2-1; maybe TRBD2 (6 bases). The germline gives CDR1 SGHDT, CDR2 YYEEEE. The CDR3 has 16 residues. Trimming took off 2 bases at V and 1 base at J, with 13 bases between the two ends. The CDR3 DNA follows: TGTGCCAGCAGCTTTCCGCTAGCGAGGTCCTACAATGAGCAGTTCTTC. It yields the protein CASSFPLARSYNEQFF.

V and J are TRBV6-5 and TRBJ1-5, with TRBD1 as a possible D gene (6 bases). The CDR3 consists of 15 residues. V lost 6 bases and J lost 5, with 17 bases in between. CDR1 is MNHEY and CDR2 is SVGAGI in the germline V gene. The CDR3 reads CASRPTGQPYQPQHF. The CDR3 nucleotides read TGTGCCAGCAGGCCTACCGGACAGCCTTATCAGCCCCAGCATTTT.

J is TRBJ2-1 and V is TRBV7-9; TRBD2 might be the D (5 bases). Germline-derived CDR1 and CDR2 are SEHNR and FQNEAQ (reference sequence). Trimming removed 2 bases from V and 8 bases from J, with 13 bases in between. The CDR3 length is 14 residues. CDR3 residues: CASSLLDLEDEQFF. The CDR3 nucleotides are TGTGCCAGCAGCTTATTGGACTTGGAAGATGAGCAGTTCTTC.

The V call is TRBV5-6, the J call TRBJ1-6, with 12 bases matching TRBD1. The CDR3 extends over 16 amino acids. CDR1 is SGHDT and CDR2 is YYEEEE in the germline V gene. J was trimmed by 10 bases and V by 4 bases; bases with no gene match: 9. CDR3 coding DNA: TGTGCCAGCAGCAGATGGGACAGGGGGCTTTACTCACCCCTCCACTTT. It translates to CASSRWDRGLYSPLHF.

The V gene is TRBV5-4, the J gene TRBJ2-2; 7 bases agree with TRBD1. The germline gives CDR1 SGHNT, CDR2 YYREEE (reference sequence). The junction had 7 bases not matched to a gene; V was cut back by 4 bases and J by 4 bases. The CDR3 sequence is 15 residues long. CDR3 in amino acids: CASSQVGQITGELFF. The CDR3 DNA follows: TGTGCCAGCAGCCAGGTGGGACAGATCACCGGGGAGCTGTTTTTT.

The chain links TRBV2 to TRBJ1-1; D is perhaps TRBD1 (6 bases). Germline assignment: CDR1 SNHLY and CDR2 FYNNEI. Trimming shortened V by 6 bases and J by 3 bases, and 11 bases separated the two germline ends. This CDR3 contains 13 residues. The DNA of the CDR3 is TGTGCCAGCAGGGAGGACAGATACACTGAAGCTTTCTTT. Its translation: CASREDRYTEAFF.

The chain has TRBV5-4 and TRBJ2-3; 14 positions match TRBD2. V lost 4 bases to trimming and J lost 3 bases; unmatched junction nucleotides: 7. Germline V lookup: CDR1 SGHNT, CDR2 YYREEE (reference sequence). This CDR3 is 17 amino acids long. DNA for the CDR3: TGTGCCAGCAGCACGGGACTAGCGGGAGTTAAAACAGATACGCAGTATTTT. Protein: CASSTGLAGVKTDTQYF.

The chain couples TRBV6-4 to TRBJ1-2; 8 bases agree with TRBD1. The V gene end was trimmed by 4 bases and the J gene end by 7 bases; junction bases not matched to a gene: 14. Per the germline V gene, CDR1 is MRHNA and CDR2 is SNTAGT. The CDR3 totals 16 residues. The CDR3 loop reads CASSGIRGQARCGYTF. CDR3 bases: TGTGCCAGCAGTGGGATCCGGGGACAGGCGAGGTGTGGCTACACCTTC.

This clone was seen more than once but under ten times. The chain uses TRBV5-1 and TRBJ2-2, with D uncertain. V lost 2 bases to trimming and J lost 7 bases, with 6 bases between them. Germline-derived CDR1 and CDR2 are SGHRS and YFSETQ. The CDR3 length is 12 residues. CDR3 region: CASSFRGGELFF. Written as DNA, the CDR3 is TGCGCCAGCAGCTTCCGCGGCGGGGAGCTGTTTTTT.